This T cell receptor (beta chain) is drawn from a study of Graves' ophthalmopathy and Graves' hyperthyroidism (dated by TCRdb to between 2017 and 2018). As for the study more broadly: Hyperthyroidism was defined as stable when no progression to ophthalmopathy occurred within 18 months of follow-up. Following sample collection, hyperthyroidism patients were given methimazole at a starting dose of 30 mg daily, and ophthalmopathy patients were given high-dose intravenous methylprednisolone. In total, 135 blood samples were TCR-sequenced: under 45 ophthalmopathy, under 85 hyperthyroidism and 17 hyperthyroidism-to-ophthalmopathy patients. To explore V-J signatures that separate ophthalmopathy from hyperthyroidism, a discovery set of 95 to 100 patients was enrolled, consisting of 40 to 45 with ophthalmopathy and about 60 with stable hyperthyroidism. TCR beta repertoire signatures were used to distinguish Graves' ophthalmopathy from Graves' hyperthyroidism and to predict progression to ophthalmopathy. An independent validation cohort was composed of about 20 hyperthyroidism patients and approximately 15 patients who later progressed from hyperthyroidism to ophthalmopathy. In six or seven hyperthyroidism patients, the T-cell repertoires found in thyroid tissue were compared with those found in blood.

The investigation overall reported the following: In cross-validation, the 13-signature model distinguished ophthalmopathy from stable hyperthyroidism with 87.88% sensitivity and over 81% specificity, while in the test set the corresponding values were about 80% and 75%. In validation, the model predicted ophthalmopathy progression with more than 55% sensitivity and around 72% specificity; 12 predicted patients were CT-confirmed with GO in a median of approximately 6.5 months. No statistical method was used to set the sample size in advance, and the investigators knew which group each participant was assigned to. Among expanded thyroid clonotypes with frequency above 0.001, most also showed up in blood, which suggests that blood repertoires may reflect the thyroid immune response.

For repertoire sequencing, TCR beta CDR3 regions were amplified from RNA transcripts. The first round of RT-PCR was done with HTBI primers and the Qiagen OneStep RT-PCR kit, and was followed by a second round of multiplex PCR, then size selection and purification. Libraries were sequenced on an Illumina HiSeq2000 using paired-end 100 bp reads. The study's processing was this. SOAPnuke was used to process the reads, removing any read that contained adapters or uncalled bases, had a mean Phred below 15, or lacked an exact match to the constant primer or identifier. High-quality paired reads were merged with COPE v1.2.5. Each unique nucleotide sequence was defined as a clonotype, and clonotypes were aligned to IMGT TRB V, D and J references with MiTCR v1.1. Analysis was restricted to V-J combinations with a frequency above 0.0001, which covered about 99% of repertoires. A TCR clonal expansion and chaos score per V-J combination was defined as the ratio of F50 clonal expansion to chaos observed in the TCRdist matrix. Welch's t-statistics and random forest were used to reduce features to more than ten V-J combinations, which were fed into a naive Bayes classifier. Thyroid-blood repertoire similarity was quantified with the Morisita-Horn index. Starting from the raw public reads, TCRdb applied fastp trimming at Q25, assembled clones with MiXCR and retained in-frame beta chains. Rows are combined by CDR3 protein, so each entry shows the most common genes and DNA. The V and J calls were not made by the authors but by TCRdb's processing. For this sample the table gives approximately 1.2 million distinct CDR3 sequences, of which about two fifths were detected only once. The ten largest make up more than 9.5% of the sample.

In the case of this clonotype: Its target antigen remains unknown. The CDR3 ends on some other residue instead of the conserved phenylalanine or tryptophan, so this is likely a read error.

The hyperthyroidism patients were 18 to 65 years old and newly diagnosed, with a disease duration of less than 2 months. Anyone with other autoimmune diseases, uncontrolled infections, pregnancy or lactation was excluded from the study. Clinical symptoms, serum thyroxine, TRAb, thyroid ultrasound and orbital computed tomography were used for diagnosis. Trizol reagent was used to extract the total RNA, and its quality was then checked on an Agilent 2100 Bioanalyzer. The clonotype comes from an adult man with Graves' hyperthyroidism. Sequenced material: peripheral blood or thyroid tissue (not recorded which).

The sequence in DNA is TGCGCCAGCAGCAGCGGGGGGGTGGACACTGAAGCTTTCCTT. This encodes CASSSGGVDTEAFL. Rearrangement joined TRBV5-1 to TRBJ1-1, with a tentative D gene TRBD1 over 5 matching bases. V and J are truncated by 4 bases and 3 bases respectively, leaving an intervening sequence of 13 bases. The CDR3 spans 14 residues, counting both ends. Just CDR3 DNA is preserved here, 42 bases in frame from base 1. CDR1 and CDR2, looked up from the germline V gene, are SGHRS and YFSETQ.